The present T cell receptor (beta chain) was sequenced within a study of low-dose radiotherapy and immunotherapy resistance in tumors. Turning to the study itself: The patients were given nivolumab 240 mg every two weeks and ipilimumab 1 mg/kg every six weeks, through an intravenous route. On a schedule of every two weeks, intravenous cyclophosphamide at a dose of 200 mg/m2 was delivered one day before each radiation and immunotherapy administration. Patients took 300 mg oral aspirin daily for four cycles from cycle 1 day 1.

Gene-specific TRAV and TRBV primers were used for first-strand cDNA, covering alpha and beta chains. PCR amplification of the TCRs was performed with Phusion for 15 to 25 PCR cycles, and it relied on a constant-region primer together with a V-primer adapter. Amplification of the isolated mRNA used in vitro transcription. TCRdb processed the reads anew with MiXCR; each CDR3 protein has one entry. The table records about 9,800 distinct CDR3 sequences, around 75% of them present only once. CDR3 length: 13 amino acids. V gave up 7 bases and J gave up 1 base; unmatched junction bases: 3. This chain connects TRBV12-3 or TRBV12-4 to TRBJ2-7, with 8 positions matching TRBD1. This clonotype was sampled from a human donor with advanced metastatic prostate, ovarian, gallbladder or colorectal cancer (not recorded which). This table probably holds off-target reads from a library built for another chain. CDR3 protein: CASNRQGSYEQYF. The CDR3 region has the DNA TGTGCCAGCAACCGACAGGGGTCCTACGAGCAGTACTTC.